The entry that follows covers one T cell receptor (beta chain) sequence. This clonotype came up a few times. This clone's antigen is unknown. Base qualities were left out, and no much larger clone turns up one base away. Naive CD8 T cell libraries were made from around 18,000 to 910,000 sorted cells using 10%, 30% or 50% of purified RNA. Naive CD8 T cells were FACS-sorted as CD8+CD4-CCR7+CD45RA+ on a BD FACSAria II into RLT Plus buffer. Detection sensitivity was tested by spiking Jurkat RNA equal to about eleven TCR copies' worth into samples containing about 17,000-1,000,000 naive CD8 T cells. CD8 T cells were enriched with RosetteSep CD8+ T Cell Enrichment Cocktail and Ficoll-Paque, followed by ACK red cell lysis. This sample was taken from a study of molecular identifiers for immune sequencing clone quantification (dated 2018 in TCRdb). As for the study more broadly: For a replicate experiment, the RNA from either about 20,000 or 100,000 naive CD8 T cells was divided into five aliquots, and four of those aliquots went on to sequencing. The study was a methods study using CD8 T cells to benchmark molecular-identifier clustering-based TCR repertoire sequencing (MIDCIRS) and TCR RNA copy counting. What the research found in general, with its limitations: Modeling indicated approximately 3 TCR RNA copies recovered per cell, compared with 7.5 to 10 by digital PCR, which implies a capture efficiency of approximately 29%. Without barcode sub-clustering, chimeric consensus sequences inflated TCR diversity; chimeras reached as high as 47%. Spiked-in Jurkat TCR RNA equivalent to a single cell was reported to be detectable even among over 800,000 naive CD8 T cells. The sizes of highly expanded clones could end up underestimated when identical TCR molecules share a barcode. Spiked-in Jurkat TCR RNA (about 10 copies' worth), which is not part of the donor repertoire, was contained in the naive libraries. Clones above 20 RNA copies held over 98% of molecules in CMV-specific effector cells but under 1% in naive cells.

Library creation used PCR. Instrument used: NextSeq 500. Bulk TCR libraries were made following a previously described method, with the TCR primers given in Table S5. Purification of total RNA was performed with the Qiagen AllPrep DNA/RNA kit. Before any analysis, reads coming from multiple sequencing runs of the same library were combined into one pool. Per the authors' processing: Reads were retained only if their TCR constant sequence matched exactly, and those retained reads were trimmed to 150 nt and grouped according to their 12-nt molecular barcodes. Reads in each barcode group were sub-clustered using a 15% Levenshtein threshold, and a quality-weighted consensus sequence was built for each RNA molecule. Non-functional sequences were excluded, and lower-count sequences lying one edit away from another sequence were also excluded. Based on fitting two negative binomial distributions, any barcode sub-cluster with under 20% of the maximum read count was discarded. TCRdb itself trimmed the public reads at Q25 with fastp, ran MiXCR and retained productive beta chains. A single entry per CDR3 protein holds the most common genes and DNA from its merged rows. TCRdb, rather than the study authors, made the V and J calls. The sample table records about 500,000 distinct CDR3 sequences; under 30% of these occur just once. The ten biggest clones cover around 0.8% of the sample.

Sample: naive CD8+ T cells from blood, with Jurkat cell RNA spiked in. The meaning of the sample's cell subset or site label: FACS-sorted CD8+CD4-CCR7+CD45RA+ naive T cells. This clonotype originated in a human donor in good health. Some libraries in this study had Jurkat cell RNA spiked in.

The DNA sequence is as follows: TGTCCCCTGAGACAGGGCTCCTACGAGCAGTACTTC. This gives the protein CPLRQGSYEQYF. The receptor chain draws on TRBV6-1 and TRBJ2-7, with 7 bases aligning to TRBD1. Per the germline V gene, MNHNS is the CDR1 and SASEGT is the CDR2. CDR3 length: 12 amino acids, cysteine to phenylalanine. Only CDR3 DNA remains: 36 bases, in frame from the first base.